This TCR beta chain is drawn from a study of cytomegalovirus exposure and HLA in healthy donors. As regards this clone: The antigen remains undetermined.

V lost 4 bases, J lost 7 bases, and 17 bases lay in between. Germline loops: CDR1 MDHEN, CDR2 SYDVKM. The CDR3 loop spans 16 amino acids. The PCR contained 60 Vbeta and 13 Jbeta primers. The table came from immunoSEQ multiplex PCR; TCRdb's copy has only in-frame clones and leaves some out. Here the sample spans fewer than 200,000 clones, about 65% being singletons. Study-level findings and limits: TCR beta chains numbering under 200 were designated cytomegalovirus-associated.

The V call is TRBV28, the J call TRBJ1-6, with D unresolved. This receptor was obtained from a woman in her 30s in good health and CMV-seronegative. The material sequenced was PBMCs. The CDR3 reads CASSSRRKTVNSPLHF. The CDR3 DNA reads as TGTGCCAGCAGTTCCCGACGGAAGACTGTAAATTCACCCCTCCACTTT.